Listed below are T cell receptor beta chains from one sample, sequenced in a study of CD8+CD57+ T cells in acquired aplastic anemia. MiXCR, run by TCRdb on the reads, gives a single entry per CDR3 protein. The profile shows about 120,000 distinct CDR3 sequences, 40% of them singletons. What was sequenced was sorted CD4+, CD8+, or CD8+CD57+ T cells (not recorded which) from PBMCs. These receptors were collected from a human donor with aplastic anemia. CDR3s include the opening cysteine and the closing phenylalanine or tryptophan. A D gene is named only where the DNA matches it firmly. Size is omitted from some rows. Given values are once, few, many or a class for expanded clones.

d_gene	abundance	v_gene	j_gene	len	CDR3aa	CDR3nt
TRBD2	many	TRBV9	TRBJ2-5	15	CASSASGGAQETQYF	TGTGCCAGCAGCGCTAGCGGGGGGGCCCAAGAGACCCAGTACTTC
.	.	TRBV5-4	TRBJ1-1	14	CASSLTTENTEAFF	TGTGCCAGCAGCTTGACCACAGAGAACACTGAAGCTTTCTTT
.	many	TRBV19	TRBJ1-5	14	CASSQTAPNQPQHF	TGTGCCAGTAGCCAGACGGCCCCGAATCAGCCCCAGCATTTT
.	.	TRBV7-2	TRBJ1-3	15	CASSFLGSPGNTIYF	TGTGCCAGCAGCTTTCTGGGTAGCCCTGGAAACACCATATATTTT
.	.	TRBV19	TRBJ2-1	14	CASSRRGGWGEQFF	TGTGCCAGTAGTAGGAGGGGTGGATGGGGTGAGCAGTTCTTC
TRBD1	.	TRBV18	TRBJ2-3	15	CASSPETGGTDTQYF	TGTGCCAGCTCACCAGAGACAGGGGGTACAGATACGCAGTATTTT
.	many	TRBV20-1	TRBJ1-2	16	CSASGDGRISDYGYTF	TGCAGTGCCAGTGGGGACGGCCGAATCTCTGACTATGGCTACACCTTC
TRBD1	.	TRBV6-1	TRBJ1-2	15	CASRPGQGANYGYTF	TGTGCCAGCAGACCCGGACAGGGGGCTAACTATGGCTACACCTTC
TRBD1	many	TRBV19	TRBJ1-1	13	CASTYMTGVDAFF	TGTGCCAGTACCTATATGACAGGGGTCGACGCTTTCTTT
.	.	TRBV18	TRBJ2-2	13	CASSPRGPGELFF	TGTGCCAGCTCACCACGGGGGCCCGGGGAGCTGTTTTTT
TRBD2	.	TRBV19	TRBJ2-1	16	CASSARASGAYNEQFF	TGTGCCAGTAGTGCAAGGGCTAGCGGGGCCTACAATGAGCAGTTCTTC
.	many	TRBV20-1	TRBJ1-1	13	CSARDAGATEAFF	TGCAGTGCTAGAGATGCAGGGGCGACTGAAGCTTTCTTT
.	many	TRBV12-3/TRBV12-4	TRBJ2-5	12	CASSAVQETQYF	TGTGCCAGCAGTGCCGTCCAAGAGACCCAGTACTTC
.	many	TRBV4-2	TRBJ1-2	11	CASSQEAGYTF	TGTGCCAGCAGCCAAGAGGCTGGCTACACCTTC
.	many	TRBV10-3	TRBJ1-1	14	CAIGRGPKDTEAFF	TGTGCCATCGGGAGGGGCCCGAAGGACACTGAAGCTTTCTTT
TRBD2	.	TRBV20-1	TRBJ2-7	13	CSGTAGEPYEQYF	TGCAGTGGTACGGCGGGGGAGCCCTACGAGCAGTACTTC
.	once	TRBV19	TRBJ1-1	14	CASSPTERLTEAFF	TGTGCCAGTAGCCCGACTGAGCGGCTCACTGAAGCTTTCTTT
.	once	TRBV20-1	TRBJ1-3	11	CSARVGNTIYF	TGCAGTGCTAGAGTGGGAAACACCATATATTTT
.	.	TRBV27	TRBJ1-2	13	CASSFRGGGGYTF	TGTGCCAGCAGTTTTAGGGGGGGGGGTGGCTACACCTTC
.	many	TRBV6-5	TRBJ2-1	13	CASSSQGYNEQFF	TGTGCCAGCAGTTCCCAGGGTTACAATGAGCAGTTCTTC
.	many	TRBV28	TRBJ1-6	13	CASSRGGISPLHF	TGTGCCAGCAGTCGAGGGGGGATTTCACCCCTCCACTTT
TRBD2	many	TRBV4-2	TRBJ2-5	16	CASSQDWRGGGETQYF	TGTGCCAGCAGCCAAGATTGGCGGGGGGGAGGAGAGACCCAGTACTTC
TRBD1	.	TRBV7-2	TRBJ1-1	14	CASGLGQLNTEAFF	TGTGCCAGCGGGCTGGGACAGCTGAACACTGAAGCTTTCTTT
.	few	TRBV25-1	TRBJ2-7	15	CASRLGGSGGNEQYF	TGTGCCAGCAGGCTAGGGGGGAGTGGAGGGAACGAGCAGTACTTC
.	.	TRBV2	TRBJ1-2	12	CASLEWGVGYTF	TGTGCCAGCCTAGAGTGGGGAGTTGGCTACACCTTC
TRBD2	many	TRBV2	TRBJ2-7	17	CASRLTSGEAPSYEQYF	TGTGCCAGCAGGCTGACTAGCGGGGAGGCTCCCTCCTACGAGCAGTACTTC
.	many	TRBV5-4	TRBJ2-5	16	CASKGRRDGSQETQYF	TGTGCCAGCAAGGGCAGGCGTGATGGCAGTCAAGAGACCCAGTACTTC
TRBD1	once	TRBV18	TRBJ1-5	13	CASRQGNNQPQRF	TGTGCCAGCAGACAGGGCAACAATCAGCCCCAGCGTTTT
TRBD1	many	TRBV9	TRBJ1-2	15	CASSVEWDRSHGYTF	TGTGCCAGCAGCGTAGAGTGGGACAGGTCCCATGGCTACACCTTC
.	.	TRBV15	TRBJ2-7	14	CATSRDGREEEQYF	TGTGCCACCAGCAGAGACGGCAGGGAGGAGGAGCAGTACTTC
TRBD2	.	TRBV29-1	TRBJ2-3	12	CSAMGGADTQYF	TGCAGCGCTATGGGGGGGGCAGATACGCAGTATTTT
.	many	TRBV12-3/TRBV12-4	TRBJ1-2	15	CASSLYPNSNYGYTF	TGTGCCAGCAGTTTATATCCGAACTCTAACTATGGCTACACCTTC
.	many	TRBV2	TRBJ1-2	11	CASLREHGYTF	TGTGCCAGCCTTAGGGAACATGGCTACACCTTC
TRBD1	once	TRBV12-3/TRBV12-4	TRBJ1-6	14	CASRPGQGSSPLHF	TGTGCCAGCAGACCGGGACAGGGGAGTTCACCCCTCCACTTT
.	many	TRBV25-1	TRBJ1-1	11	CASSEYGEAFF	TGTGCCAGCAGTGAATATGGTGAAGCTTTCTTT
.	.	TRBV19	TRBJ1-1	11	CATRDAAEAFF	TGTGCCACCAGGGACGCGGCTGAAGCTTTCTTT
.	.	TRBV10-3	TRBJ2-7	17	CASSPIDPGRGPYEQYF	TGTGCCAGCAGTCCCATTGACCCCGGTAGAGGGCCCTACGAGCAGTACTTC
TRBD2	.	TRBV15	TRBJ2-1	16	CATSRESGGAYNEQFF	TGTGCCACCAGCAGAGAGAGCGGGGGGGCCTACAATGAGCAGTTCTTC
TRBD1	.	TRBV4-1	TRBJ2-6	16	CASSQEGQGVANVLTF	TGCGCCAGCAGCCAAGAAGGGCAGGGGGTAGCCAACGTCCTGACTTTC
.	once	TRBV5-6	TRBJ1-6	16	CASSRPDGGRDSPLHF	TGTGCCAGCAGCCGACCCGACGGGGGCCGGGATTCACCCCTCCACTTT
.	.	TRBV7-9	TRBJ1-1	9	CASSLTAFF	TGTGCCAGCAGCCTGACAGCTTTCTTT